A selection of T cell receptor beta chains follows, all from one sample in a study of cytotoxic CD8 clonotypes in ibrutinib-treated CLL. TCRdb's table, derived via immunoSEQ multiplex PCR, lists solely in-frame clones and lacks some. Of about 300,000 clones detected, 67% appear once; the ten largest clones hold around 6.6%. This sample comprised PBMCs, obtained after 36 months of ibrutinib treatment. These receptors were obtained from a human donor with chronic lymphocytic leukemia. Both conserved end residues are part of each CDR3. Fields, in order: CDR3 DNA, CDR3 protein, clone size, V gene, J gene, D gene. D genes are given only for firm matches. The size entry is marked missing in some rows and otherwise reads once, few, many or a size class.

CDR3 DNA: TGTGCCAGCAGCCCGCATGGGACGCTTTCCTACAATGAGCAGTTCTTC
CDR3 protein: CASSPHGTLSYNEQFF
clone size: NA
V gene: TRBV9
J gene: TRBJ2-1
D gene: NA

CDR3 DNA: TGTGCCAGCCCTCCCGCCAGGGCTAACTATGGCTACACCTTC
CDR3 protein: CASPPARANYGYTF
clone size: NA
V gene: TRBV25-1
J gene: TRBJ1-2
D gene: NA

CDR3 DNA: TGTGCCAGCAGCAAAGTCCCAAAAAGCGGGAGCTCCTACGAGCAGTACTTC
CDR3 protein: CASSKVPKSGSSYEQYF
clone size: NA
V gene: TRBV21-1
J gene: TRBJ2-7
D gene: NA

CDR3 DNA: TGCGCCAGCAGTGGCGGGTTAAGCTACGAGCAGTACTTC
CDR3 protein: CASSGGLSYEQYF
clone size: NA
V gene: TRBV5-1
J gene: TRBJ2-7
D gene: NA

CDR3 DNA: TGTGCCAGCAGCGTAGGGACAGGGACCGGGGAGCTGTTTTTT
CDR3 protein: CASSVGTGTGELFF
clone size: few
V gene: TRBV9
J gene: TRBJ2-2
D gene: TRBD1

CDR3 DNA: TGTGCCAGCTCCCCGACTAACAGAAAAGGACCTTTGGCTTTCTTT
CDR3 protein: CASSPTNRKGPLAFF
clone size: NA
V gene: TRBV18
J gene: TRBJ1-1
D gene: NA

CDR3 DNA: TGTGCCAGCTCACCACCGGTTATCTGGGGATCTAGCGAGCAGTACTTC
CDR3 protein: CASSPPVIWGSSEQYF
clone size: NA
V gene: TRBV18
J gene: TRBJ2-7
D gene: NA

CDR3 DNA: TGTGCCAGGGATGTAGAGGAGCGGCTAGCCTACAATGAGCAGTTCTTC
CDR3 protein: CARDVEERLAYNEQFF
clone size: NA
V gene: TRBV2
J gene: TRBJ2-1
D gene: NA

CDR3 DNA: TGTGCCACCAGCAGAGACCCGGACAGGGAGCCATACGAGCAGTACTTC
CDR3 protein: CATSRDPDREPYEQYF
clone size: NA
V gene: TRBV15
J gene: TRBJ2-7
D gene: TRBD1

CDR3 DNA: TGCGCCAGCAGCCAAGATCCGGGAGGGAGTCAGCCCCAGCATTTT
CDR3 protein: CASSQDPGGSQPQHF
clone size: NA
V gene: TRBV4-1
J gene: TRBJ1-5
D gene: NA

CDR3 DNA: TGCGCCAGCAGCCAAGCATCTCGGGGAGTAGTCTACAATGAGCAGTTCTTC
CDR3 protein: CASSQASRGVVYNEQFF
clone size: NA
V gene: TRBV4-1
J gene: TRBJ2-1
D gene: NA

CDR3 DNA: TGTGCCAGTAGTATAGGATATAGGAACACTGAAGCTTTCTTT
CDR3 protein: CASSIGYRNTEAFF
clone size: NA
V gene: TRBV19
J gene: TRBJ1-1
D gene: NA

CDR3 DNA: TGTGCCAGCAGCGTAGACCCGGACCCTGCTAACTATGGCTACACCTTC
CDR3 protein: CASSVDPDPANYGYTF
clone size: NA
V gene: TRBV9
J gene: TRBJ1-2
D gene: NA

CDR3 DNA: TGCGCCAGCAGTGTGGCTAGCGGGGGCTGGGGAGAGACCCAGTACTTC
CDR3 protein: CASSVASGGWGETQYF
clone size: NA
V gene: TRBV10-2
J gene: TRBJ2-5
D gene: TRBD2

CDR3 DNA: TGTGCCAGCAGCGCAACGACAGGCCAGCCCCAGCATTTT
CDR3 protein: CASSATTGQPQHF
clone size: NA
V gene: TRBV9
J gene: TRBJ1-5
D gene: NA

CDR3 DNA: TGCAGCGTTGGTACCCGTGGGGGCGAAAAACTGTTTTTT
CDR3 protein: CSVGTRGGEKLFF
clone size: NA
V gene: TRBV29-1
J gene: TRBJ1-4
D gene: NA

CDR3 DNA: TGTGCCAGCAGCTTAATTCGTGCAGAGACCCAGTACTTC
CDR3 protein: CASSLIRAETQYF
clone size: NA
V gene: TRBV7-2
J gene: TRBJ2-5
D gene: NA

CDR3 DNA: TGTGCCAGCAGCCCCGAGCCGGGTATCTATGGCTACACCTTC
CDR3 protein: CASSPEPGIYGYTF
clone size: NA
V gene: TRBV5-6
J gene: TRBJ1-2
D gene: NA

CDR3 DNA: TGTGCCAGCAGCGGAGGTTCCTATGGACCGAGTAATTCACCCCTCCACTTT
CDR3 protein: CASSGGSYGPSNSPLHF
clone size: NA
V gene: TRBV7-9
J gene: TRBJ1-6
D gene: NA